This T cell receptor (beta chain) was found in a study of blood T cell repertoires in COVID-19. Study-wide context: The cDNA or gDNA used as material had been derived from T cells, B-cell-depleted T cells, or PBMCs.

Germline CDR1 and CDR2: KGHSH and LQKENI. The CDR3 spans 14 residues. The germline V and J ends were trimmed by 6 bases and 3 bases, with 14 bases remaining between them. Original analysis: Estimation of nucleated cell counts was performed using reference gene primer amplification. Produced via immunoSEQ multiplex PCR; TCRdb's table is partial and in-frame only. The V and J calls and clone size were taken over from that table, and D and trimming were inferred from the DNA. The table includes about 270,000 clones, around 86% detected once. The gene calls are TRBV18 and TRBJ1-2; perhaps TRBD1 as D (6 bases). The clonotype was recovered from a woman aged 18-29 years who had recovered from COVID-19. Sequenced: PBMCs or T cells enriched from blood (not recorded which). CDR3 loop: CASSEDSDHYGYTF. The CDR3 DNA reads TGTGCCAGCTCGGAGGACAGTGACCACTATGGCTACACCTTC.